What follows are 21 T cell receptor beta chains derived from one specimen sequenced in a study of blood T cell repertoires in COVID-19. The repertoire was sequenced with immunoSEQ multiplex PCR; TCRdb's copy has only in-frame clones and lacks some. The sample consists of under 300,000 clones, approximately 84% of them appearing once. The sample consisted of peripheral blood. The source is a human donor with COVID-19, enrolled during active disease. The donor label of this sample is uncertain.

The CDR3 DNA follows: TGTGCCACCAGCGCTCCACTCGGGACAGTCTACATGAACACTGAAGCTTTCTTT. Translating it yields CATSAPLGTVYMNTEAFF. V and J are TRBV15 and TRBJ1-1; 7 bases agree with TRBD1. Trimming cost V 5 bases and J 0 bases; bases outside gene matches: 15. Germline-derived CDR1 and CDR2 are LNHNV and YYDKDF (reference sequence). The CDR3 has 18 residues.

The V call is TRBV19, the J call TRBJ2-7; 8 bases agree with TRBD2. The CDR3 spans 16 residues. J gave up 2 bases and V 1 base, and 7 bases lay outside the gene matches. The germline V gene has CDR1 LNHDA and CDR2 SQIVND (reference sequence). The CDR3 DNA follows: TGTGCCAGTAGTATAGGCTATAGCGGGGCACCCTACGAGCAGTACTTC. This sequence encodes CASSIGYSGAPYEQYF.

Only a few counts were recorded for this clone. The chain joins TRBV10-3 to TRBJ1-3; D is perhaps TRBD1 (6 bases). The CDR3 consists of 17 residues. V lost 10 bases, J lost 2 bases, and 24 bases lay in between. In germline, CDR1 is ENHRY, CDR2 SYGVKD. CDR3 residues: CATRGGQGQIPGNTIYF. DNA of the CDR3: TGTGCCACCCGCGGAGGTCAGGGGCAAATCCCTGGAAACACCATATATTTT.

The chain employs TRBV6-1 and TRBJ2-5; TRBD1 agrees at 10 bases. The CDR3 runs 15 residues. Germline CDR1 is MNHNS and CDR2 is SASEGT. V dropped 3 bases and J dropped 3; count of bases not matched to a gene: 4. CDR3 region: CASSDRQGAEETQYF. CDR3 nucleotide sequence: TGTGCCAGCAGTGACCGACAGGGGGCGGAAGAGACCCAGTACTTC.

The chain has TRBV19 and TRBJ2-7; TRBD2 agrees at 8 bases. CDR3 length: 13 residues. Germline-derived CDR1 and CDR2 are LNHDA and SQIVND (reference sequence). V lost 5 bases, J lost 5 bases, and 5 bases stayed unmatched. The CDR3 sequence is CASSEREWDEQYF. For the CDR3, the DNA is TGTGCCAGTAGTGAGCGGGAGTGGGACGAGCAGTACTTC.

V and J are TRBV5-4 and TRBJ2-1; 7 bases align to TRBD2. The CDR3 loop spans 16 amino acids. V trimming: 4 bases; J trimming: 0 bases; junction bases outside the gene matches: 7. CDR1 and CDR2 (germline): SGHNT, YYREEE (reference sequence). The CDR3: CASSPGRTSSYNEQFF. As DNA, the CDR3 is TGTGCCAGCAGCCCGGGCCGGACTAGCTCCTACAATGAGCAGTTCTTC.

This chain links TRBV5-6 with TRBJ2-5; 10 nucleotides agree with TRBD1. The CDR3 extends over 15 amino acids. V trimming: 0 bases; J trimming: 5 bases; junction bases outside the gene matches: 4. Germline-derived CDR1 and CDR2 are SGHDT and YYEEEE. CDR3 nucleotides: TGTGCCAGCAGCTTGGGGACAGGGGGTTCGGAGACCCAGTACTTC. It codes for CASSLGTGGSETQYF.

The gene calls are TRBV18 and TRBJ2-1; TRBD2 matches at 12 bases. The CDR3 has 19 amino acids. The V gene's germline CDR1 is KGHSH and CDR2 LQKENI. The V and J ends lost 3 bases and 0 bases, in that order; junction bases with no gene match: 9. CDR3 DNA: TGTGCCAGCTCACCGTCCGGGACTAGCGGGCCGAGCTCCTACAATGAGCAGTTCTTC. It specifies CASSPSGTSGPSSYNEQFF. Drawing the rest from reference TRBV18 and TRBJ2-1, the complete variable domain is NAGVMQNPRHLVRRRGQEARLRCSPMKGHSHVYWYRQLPEEGLKFMVYLQKENIIDESGMPKERFSAEFPKEGPSILRIQQVVRGDSAAYFCASSPSGTSGPSSYNEQFFGPGTRLTVL.

CDR3 nucleotide sequence: TGTGCCAGCAGTTTAGGGGCGGGAAACACCATATATTTT. Encoded protein: CASSLGAGNTIYF. The V call is TRBV12-3 or TRBV12-4, the J call TRBJ1-3; D ambiguous. V was cut by 1 base and J by 4 bases, with 5 bases left in between. The CDR3 spans 13 residues.

The V call is TRBV10-1, the J call TRBJ2-1, with 7 bases that match TRBD2. Trimming removed 2 bases from V and 6 bases from J; junction bases left unmatched: 7. The CDR3 covers 15 residues. CDR1 is WNHNN, CDR2 SYGVQD, per germline (reference sequence). Here the CDR3 DNA reads TGCGCCAGCAGTGAGCCCTCCGGCGGGAGCAATGAGCAGTTCTTC. Translated: CASSEPSGGSNEQFF.

V and J are TRBV7-2 and TRBJ1-1; D remains ambiguous. The V gene lost 5 bases and the J gene lost 4 bases, with 14 bases spanning the gap. The CDR3 sequence is 14 residues long. Per germline, CDR1 SGHTA and CDR2 FQGNSA. The CDR3 DNA is TGTGCCAGCAGCATCTACCATATCGTCACTGAAGCTTTCTTT. This translates into CASSIYHIVTEAFF.

The chain uses TRBV3-1 (or the pseudogene TRBV3-2) and TRBJ2-7; 8 bases agree with TRBD2. CDR3 length: 11 amino acids. Germline trimming cut 11 bases from V and 5 bases from J; bases unmatched to any gene: 5. Germline V gene data show CDR1 as LGHDT and CDR2 as YNNKEL (reference sequence). CDR3 sequence: CALGLAHEQYF. CDR3 sequence (DNA): TGTGCCCTAGGACTAGCCCACGAGCAGTACTTC.

In this sample, this clone turned up once. The J gene is TRBJ1-1, the V gene TRBV3-1 (or the pseudogene TRBV3-2); 8 nucleotides align to TRBD1. The trim removed 4 bases at V and 0 bases at J, leaving 13 bases unmatched. CDR1 is LGHDT and CDR2 is YNNKEL in the germline V gene (reference sequence). The CDR3 is 18 amino acids. This chain's CDR3 is CASSPDRTGNHMNTEAFF. CDR3 nucleotides: TGTGCCAGCAGCCCAGATAGGACAGGGAACCATATGAACACTGAAGCTTTCTTT.

The rearrangement joins TRBV7-2 to TRBJ1-2, with D maybe TRBD1 (6 bases). The V and J ends lost 6 bases and 6 bases respectively, with 14 bases between them. This CDR3 has 13 amino acids. The V gene's germline CDR1 is SGHTA and CDR2 FQGNSA. CDR3 sequence reads: CASSLGTPHGYTF. The CDR3 nucleotides read TGTGCCAGCAGTTTGGGGACACCGCATGGCTACACCTTC.

This chain uses TRBV18 with TRBJ2-7; 10 bases line up with TRBD1. CDR1 is KGHSH, CDR2 LQKENI, per germline. The CDR3 is 16 residues long. V was pared by 5 bases and J by 6 bases, with 13 bases of the junction left unmatched. CDR3 loop: CASSSIPGQGLGEQYF. In DNA, the CDR3 is TGTGCCAGCTCATCGATTCCGGGACAGGGGTTAGGCGAGCAGTACTTC.

This clone was recorded only once. The gene calls are TRBV12-5 and TRBJ2-3; D is possibly TRBD2 (7 bases). The germline V and J ends were trimmed by 2 bases and 3 bases, with 18 bases remaining between them. The germline V gene encodes CDR1 LGHNT and CDR2 FRNRAP. The CDR3 covers 17 residues. The CDR3 here is CASGLWASGGGTDTQYF. In DNA form, the CDR3 reads TGTGCTAGTGGTTTGTGGGCTAGCGGAGGGGGGACAGATACGCAGTATTTT.

The rearrangement uses TRBV7-6 and TRBJ2-7, with 13 bases that match TRBD2. Germline CDR1 and CDR2: SGHVS and FNYEAQ. This CDR3 spans 16 amino acids. Trimming took 5 bases from V and 7 from J; bases not matched to a gene: 11. CDR3 sequence (DNA): TGTGCCAGCAGCCCCGGACTAGCGGGAGCCCAGGGGGAGCAGTACTTC. This codes for CASSPGLAGAQGEQYF.

The rearrangement joins TRBV11-2 to TRBJ2-7; D may be TRBD2 (6 bases). From germline, CDR1 is SGHAT and CDR2 FQNNGV. V dropped 0 bases and J dropped 0 bases, with 9 bases sitting between them. CDR3 length equals 15 residues. CDR3 sequence (DNA): TGTGCCAGCAGCTTAGATGCGGGGCCCTCCTACGAGCAGTACTTC. The encoded protein is CASSLDAGPSYEQYF.

V is TRBV11-2 and J is TRBJ2-1, with D hard to call. Looked up from germline, CDR1 is SGHAT and CDR2 is FQNNGV. CDR3 length: 15 amino acids. Trimming left V 3 bases short and J 6 bases short, with 15 bases between. The CDR3 sequence is CASSFYSRLSNEQFF. The CDR3 bases are TGTGCCAGCAGCTTCTATAGTAGACTTTCCAATGAGCAGTTCTTC. Together with reference TRBV11-2 and TRBJ2-1, the CDR3 gives the full variable domain: EAGVAQSPRYKIIEKRQSVAFWCNPISGHATLYWYQQILGQGPKLLIQFQNNGVVDDSQLPKDRFSAERLKGVDSTLKIQPAKLEDSAVYLCASSFYSRLSNEQFFGPGTRLTVL.

This chain connects TRBV5-1 to TRBJ2-6; a weak D match, TRBD2 (6 bases). Germline V lookup: CDR1 SGHRS, CDR2 YFSETQ. This CDR3 is built from 15 residues. V lost 3 bases to trimming and J lost 2 bases, with 9 bases between them. The CDR3 region has the DNA TGCGCCAGCAGCTCTCCGGGGGCTGGGGCCAACGTCCTGACTTTC. Residues: CASSSPGAGANVLTF.

The genes are TRBV5-1 and TRBJ1-2; 9 nucleotides match TRBD1. J was trimmed by 2 bases and V by 5 bases; bases with no gene match: 4. Germline V gene lookup returns CDR1 SGHRS and CDR2 YFSETQ. This CDR3 is 14 amino acids long. CDR3 in DNA: TGCGCCAGCAGTCGGGACAGGGCAAACTATGGCTACACCTTC. Residues: CASSRDRANYGYTF.